What follows describes a single T cell receptor (beta chain). Its target is unknown. Blood samples measuring roughly 2.6 ml were taken per donor. This sample stems from a study of monozygotic twins with inflammatory bowel disease. General study results and limits: For IBD, no single strong associated signal or clonotype was supported. Clonotype overlap with others was lower in IBD patients than in healthy twins, a difference that was greatest with disease activity.

Germline CDR1 MNHEY, CDR2 SMNVEV (reference sequence). This CDR3 has 15 residues. Template switching incorporated UMIs with a 6-nucleotide sample barcode. After re-calling the 5' RACE reads, TCRdb lists one entry per CDR3 protein, DNA absent. The sample's table shows 350,000 to 500,000 distinct CDR3 sequences. The sample consisted of blood. The J gene is TRBJ2-1, the V gene TRBV27; TCRdb proposes TRBD2, but this gene call is untestable without DNA. This receptor was identified in a human donor with ulcerative colitis or Crohn's disease, or a healthy co-twin of an affected twin (not recorded which). The CDR3 sequence is CASSSGLSAINEQFF.